This T cell receptor (beta chain) came from a study of T cell repertoires in cytomegalovirus infection. TCRdb called the reads again in MiXCR, with one record for every CDR3 protein. The top ten hold 20% to 30% of the sample, which has approximately 500,000 distinct CDR3 sequences, approximately 16% seen once. There are 15 residues in the CDR3. Germline V gene lookup returns CDR1 SGHDT and CDR2 YYEEEE. This clonotype was counted many times. The germline gene is not matched at one end of the junction; a read error may be the cause. The sequence derives from a human donor in good health (CMV status not recorded). Some clones in this sample may be carry-over from other donors' samples. The V call is TRBV5-6, the J call TRBJ2-7; TRBD1 aligns across 9 bases. Sequenced material: CD8+ T cells from PBMCs. CDR3 residues: CASSPTGQGYYQQYF. CDR3 DNA sequence: TGTGCCAGCAGTCCTACGGGACAGGGCTACTACCAGCAGTACTTC.